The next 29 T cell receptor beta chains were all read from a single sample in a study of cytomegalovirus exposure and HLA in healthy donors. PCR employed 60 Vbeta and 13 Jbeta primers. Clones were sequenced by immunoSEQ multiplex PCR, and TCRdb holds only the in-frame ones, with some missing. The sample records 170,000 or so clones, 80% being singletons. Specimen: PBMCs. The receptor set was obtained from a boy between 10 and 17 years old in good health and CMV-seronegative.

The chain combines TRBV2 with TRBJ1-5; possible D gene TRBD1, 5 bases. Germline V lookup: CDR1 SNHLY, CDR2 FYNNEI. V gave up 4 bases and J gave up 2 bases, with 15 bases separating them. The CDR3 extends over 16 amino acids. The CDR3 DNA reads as TGTGCCAGCAGTGGAGTTGGGGGGGTGGGCAATCAGCCCCAGCATTTT. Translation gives CASSGVGGVGNQPQHF.

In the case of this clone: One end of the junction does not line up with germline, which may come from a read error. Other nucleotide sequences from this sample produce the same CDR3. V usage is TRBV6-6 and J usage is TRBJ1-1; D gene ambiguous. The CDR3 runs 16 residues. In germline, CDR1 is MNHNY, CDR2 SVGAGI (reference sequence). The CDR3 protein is CASSYESLRQNTEAFF. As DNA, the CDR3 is TGTGCCAGCAGTTACGAGAGTTTGAGGCAGAACACTGAGGCTTTCTTT.

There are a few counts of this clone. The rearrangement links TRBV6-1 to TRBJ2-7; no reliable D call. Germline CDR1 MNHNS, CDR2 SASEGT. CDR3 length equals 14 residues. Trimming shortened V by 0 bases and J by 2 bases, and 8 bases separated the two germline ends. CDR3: CASSEALDPYEQYF. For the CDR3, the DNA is TGTGCCAGCAGTGAAGCCCTAGATCCCTACGAGCAGTACTTC.

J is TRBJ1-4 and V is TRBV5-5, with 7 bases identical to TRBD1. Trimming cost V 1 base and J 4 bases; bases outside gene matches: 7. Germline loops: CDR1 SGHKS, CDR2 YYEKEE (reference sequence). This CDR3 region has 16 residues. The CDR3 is CASSLYLGQDNEKLFF. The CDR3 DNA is TGTGCCAGCAGCTTGTACCTCGGACAGGATAATGAAAAACTGTTTTTT.

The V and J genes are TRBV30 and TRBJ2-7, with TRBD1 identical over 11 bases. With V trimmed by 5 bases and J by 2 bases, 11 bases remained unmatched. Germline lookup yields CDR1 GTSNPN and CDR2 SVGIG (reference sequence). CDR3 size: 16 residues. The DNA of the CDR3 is TGTGCCTGGTCCACCCAACCGGGACAGGGGGCCTACGAGCAGTACTTC. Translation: CAWSTQPGQGAYEQYF. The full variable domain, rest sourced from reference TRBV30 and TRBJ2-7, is SQTIHQWPATLVQPVGSPLSLECTVEGTSNPNLYWYRQAAGRGLQLLFYSVGIGQISSEVPQNLSASRPQDRQFILSSKKLLLSDSGFYLCAWSTQPGQGAYEQYFGPGTRLTVT.

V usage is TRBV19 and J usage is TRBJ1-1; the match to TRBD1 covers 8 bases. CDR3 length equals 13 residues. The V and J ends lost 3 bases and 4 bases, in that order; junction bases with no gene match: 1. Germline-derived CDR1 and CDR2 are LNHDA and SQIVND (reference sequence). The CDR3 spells CASSIGQGTEAFF. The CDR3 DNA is TGTGCCAGTAGTATCGGACAGGGCACTGAAGCTTTCTTT. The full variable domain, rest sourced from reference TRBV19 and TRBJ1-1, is DGGITQSPKYLFRKEGQNVTLSCEQNLNHDAMYWYRQDPGQGLRLIYYSQIVNDFQKGDIAEGYSVSREKKESFPLTVTSAQKNPTAFYLCASSIGQGTEAFFGQGTRLTVV.

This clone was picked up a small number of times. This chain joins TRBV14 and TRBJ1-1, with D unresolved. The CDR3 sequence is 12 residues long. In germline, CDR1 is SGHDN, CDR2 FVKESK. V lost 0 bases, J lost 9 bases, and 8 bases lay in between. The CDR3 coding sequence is TGTGCCAGCAGCCAAGATCGAGGGAAAGCTTTCTTT. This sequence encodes CASSQDRGKAFF.

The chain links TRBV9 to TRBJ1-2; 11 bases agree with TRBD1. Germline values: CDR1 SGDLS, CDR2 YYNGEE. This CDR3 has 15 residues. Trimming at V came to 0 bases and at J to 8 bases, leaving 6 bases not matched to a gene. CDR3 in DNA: TGTGCCAGCAGCGTAGGAGGACAGGGGGCGTGGGGCTACACCTTC. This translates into CASSVGGQGAWGYTF.

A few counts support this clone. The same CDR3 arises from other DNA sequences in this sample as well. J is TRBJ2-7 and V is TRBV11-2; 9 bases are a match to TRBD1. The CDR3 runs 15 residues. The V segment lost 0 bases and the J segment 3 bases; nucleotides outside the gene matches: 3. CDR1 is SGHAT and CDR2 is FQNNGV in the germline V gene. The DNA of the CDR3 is TGTGCCAGCAGCTTAGACTCGGGACAGGGCTACGAGCAGTACTTC. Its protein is CASSLDSGQGYEQYF. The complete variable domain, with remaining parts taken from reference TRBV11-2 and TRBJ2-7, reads EAGVAQSPRYKIIEKRQSVAFWCNPISGHATLYWYQQILGQGPKLLIQFQNNGVVDDSQLPKDRFSAERLKGVDSTLKIQPAKLEDSAVYLCASSLDSGQGYEQYFGPGTRLTVT.

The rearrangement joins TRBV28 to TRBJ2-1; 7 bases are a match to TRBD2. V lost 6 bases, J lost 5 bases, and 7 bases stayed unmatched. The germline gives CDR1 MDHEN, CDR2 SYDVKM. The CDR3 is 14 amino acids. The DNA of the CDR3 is TGTGCCAGCAGACGAAGCGGGGCTAACAATGAGCAGTTCTTC. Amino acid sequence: CASRRSGANNEQFF.

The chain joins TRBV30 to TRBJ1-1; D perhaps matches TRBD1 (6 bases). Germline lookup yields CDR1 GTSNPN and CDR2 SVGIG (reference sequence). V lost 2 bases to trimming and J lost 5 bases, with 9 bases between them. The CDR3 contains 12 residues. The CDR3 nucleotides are TGTGCCTGGAGTTCTAGGGGGACTGAAGCTTTCTTT. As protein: CAWSSRGTEAFF.

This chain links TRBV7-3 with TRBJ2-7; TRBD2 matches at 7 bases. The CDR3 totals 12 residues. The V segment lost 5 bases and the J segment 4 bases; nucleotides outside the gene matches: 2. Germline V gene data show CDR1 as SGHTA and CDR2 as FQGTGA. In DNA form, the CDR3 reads TGTGCCAGCAGCCCCGGGGGGTACGAGCAGTACTTC. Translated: CASSPGGYEQYF.

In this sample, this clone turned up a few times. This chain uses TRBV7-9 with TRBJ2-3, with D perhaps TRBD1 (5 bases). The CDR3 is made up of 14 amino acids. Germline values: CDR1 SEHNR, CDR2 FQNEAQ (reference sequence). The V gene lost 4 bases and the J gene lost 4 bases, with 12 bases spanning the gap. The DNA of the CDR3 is TGTGCCAGCAGCTCCAGCTCGACAGCAGATACGCAGTATTTT. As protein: CASSSSSTADTQYF. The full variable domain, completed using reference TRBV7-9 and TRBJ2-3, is DTGVSQNPRHKITKRGQNVTFRCDPISEHNRLYWYRQTLGQGPEFLTYFQNEAQLEKSRLLSDRFSAERPKGSFSTLEIQRTEQGDSAMYLCASSSSSTADTQYFGPGTRLTVL.

The CDR3 nucleotides read TGTGCCAGCTTCGGGGGGATCGAGCAGTACTTC. It codes for CASFGGIEQYF. V is TRBV2 and J is TRBJ2-7, with 7 bases identical to TRBD2. Germline lookup yields CDR1 SNHLY and CDR2 FYNNEI. The CDR3 totals 11 residues. The V and J ends lost 8 bases and 6 bases, in that order; junction bases with no gene match: 4.

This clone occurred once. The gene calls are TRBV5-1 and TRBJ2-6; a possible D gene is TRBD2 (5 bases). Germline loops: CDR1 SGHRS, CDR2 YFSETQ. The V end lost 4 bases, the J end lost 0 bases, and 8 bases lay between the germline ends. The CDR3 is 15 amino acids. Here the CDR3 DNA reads TGCGCCAGCAGCGAGCGGCCCTCTGGGGCCAACGTCCTGACTTTC. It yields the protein CASSERPSGANVLTF.

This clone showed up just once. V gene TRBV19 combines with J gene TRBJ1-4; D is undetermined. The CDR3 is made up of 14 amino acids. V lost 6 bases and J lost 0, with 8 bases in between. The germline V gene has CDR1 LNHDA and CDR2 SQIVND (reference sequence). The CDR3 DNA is TGTGCCAGTAGCGTATTTGCAACTAATGAAAAACTGTTTTTT. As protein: CASSVFATNEKLFF.

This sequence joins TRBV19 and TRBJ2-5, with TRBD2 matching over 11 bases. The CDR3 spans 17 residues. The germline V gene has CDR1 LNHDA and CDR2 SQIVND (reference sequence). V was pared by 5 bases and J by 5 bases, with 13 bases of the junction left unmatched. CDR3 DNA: TGTGCCAGTAGTGGGCTAGCGGGAGGCCGGAGGGGGGAGACCCAGTACTTC. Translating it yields CASSGLAGGRRGETQYF.

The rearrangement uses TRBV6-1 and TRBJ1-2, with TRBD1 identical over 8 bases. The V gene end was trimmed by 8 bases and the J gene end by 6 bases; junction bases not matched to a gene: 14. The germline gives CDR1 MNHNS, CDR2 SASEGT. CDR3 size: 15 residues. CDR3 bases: TGTGCCAGCGCACCAGGGGGGACAGGCGAACATGGCTACACCTTC. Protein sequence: CASAPGGTGEHGYTF.

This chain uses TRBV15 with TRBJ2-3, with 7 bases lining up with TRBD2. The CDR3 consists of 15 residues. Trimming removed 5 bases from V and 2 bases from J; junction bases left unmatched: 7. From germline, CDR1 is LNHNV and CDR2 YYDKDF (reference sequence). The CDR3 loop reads CATSEWTSLTDTQYF. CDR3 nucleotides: TGTGCCACCAGCGAGTGGACTAGTCTCACAGATACGCAGTATTTT.

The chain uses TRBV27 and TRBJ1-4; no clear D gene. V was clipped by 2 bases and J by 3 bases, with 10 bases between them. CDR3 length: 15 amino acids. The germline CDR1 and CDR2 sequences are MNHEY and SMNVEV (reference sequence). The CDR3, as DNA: TGTGCCAGCAGTTTAACCGGCGGAGCTAATGAAAAACTGTTTTTT. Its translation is CASSLTGGANEKLFF.

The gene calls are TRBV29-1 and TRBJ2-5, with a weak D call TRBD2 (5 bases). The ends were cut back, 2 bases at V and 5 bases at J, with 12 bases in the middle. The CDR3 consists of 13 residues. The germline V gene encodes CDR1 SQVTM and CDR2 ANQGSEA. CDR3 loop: CSVETRGLETQYF. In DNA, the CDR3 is TGCAGCGTTGAAACCCGGGGTTTGGAGACCCAGTACTTC.

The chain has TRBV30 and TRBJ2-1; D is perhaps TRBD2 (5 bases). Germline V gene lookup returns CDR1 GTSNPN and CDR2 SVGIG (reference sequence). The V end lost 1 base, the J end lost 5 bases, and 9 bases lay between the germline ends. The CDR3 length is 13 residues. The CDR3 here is CAWSGGVHNEQFF. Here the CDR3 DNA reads TGTGCCTGGAGTGGGGGAGTTCACAATGAGCAGTTCTTC. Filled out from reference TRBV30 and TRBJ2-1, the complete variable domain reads SQTIHQWPATLVQPVGSPLSLECTVEGTSNPNLYWYRQAAGRGLQLLFYSVGIGQISSEVPQNLSASRPQDRQFILSSKKLLLSDSGFYLCAWSGGVHNEQFFGPGTRLTVL.

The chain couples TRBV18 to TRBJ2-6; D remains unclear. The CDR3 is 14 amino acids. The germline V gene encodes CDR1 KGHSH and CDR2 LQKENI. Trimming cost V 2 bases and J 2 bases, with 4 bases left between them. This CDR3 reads CASSPITGANVLTF. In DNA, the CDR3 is TGTGCCAGCTCACCAATCACTGGGGCCAACGTCCTGACTTTC.

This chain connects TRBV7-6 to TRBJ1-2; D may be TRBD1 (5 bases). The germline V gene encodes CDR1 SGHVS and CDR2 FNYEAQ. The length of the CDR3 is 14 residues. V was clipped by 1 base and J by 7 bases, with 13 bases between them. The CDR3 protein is CASSLGGVAGGYTF. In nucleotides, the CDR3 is TGTGCCAGCAGCTTAGGGGGGGTCGCAGGTGGCTACACCTTC.

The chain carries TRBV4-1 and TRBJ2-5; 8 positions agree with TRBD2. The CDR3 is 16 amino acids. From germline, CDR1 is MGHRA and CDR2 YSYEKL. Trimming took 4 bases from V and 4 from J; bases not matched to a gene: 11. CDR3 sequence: CASSPGAGEVRETQYF. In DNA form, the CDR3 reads TGCGCCAGCAGCCCGGGAGCGGGGGAGGTTAGAGAGACCCAGTACTTC.

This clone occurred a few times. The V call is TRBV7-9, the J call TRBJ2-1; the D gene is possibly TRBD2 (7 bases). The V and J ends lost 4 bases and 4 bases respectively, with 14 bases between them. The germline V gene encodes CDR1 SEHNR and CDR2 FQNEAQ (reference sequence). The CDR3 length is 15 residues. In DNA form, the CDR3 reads TGTGCCAGCAGCTCCAGAGGGGGGGGGTACAATGAGCAGTTCTTC. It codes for CASSSRGGGYNEQFF.

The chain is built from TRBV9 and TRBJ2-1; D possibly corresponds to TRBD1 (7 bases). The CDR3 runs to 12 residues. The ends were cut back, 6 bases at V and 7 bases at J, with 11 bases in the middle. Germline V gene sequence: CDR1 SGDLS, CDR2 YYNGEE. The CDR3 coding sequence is TGTGCCAGCAATCAGGGGGGAAATGAGCAGTTCTTC. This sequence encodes CASNQGGNEQFF.

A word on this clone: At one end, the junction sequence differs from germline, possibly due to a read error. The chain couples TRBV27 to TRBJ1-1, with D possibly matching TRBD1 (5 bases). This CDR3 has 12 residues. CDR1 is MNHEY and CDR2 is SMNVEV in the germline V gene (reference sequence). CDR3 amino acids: CVSSAGRTEAFF. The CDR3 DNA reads TGTGTCAGCAGCGCGGGACGGACTGAAGCTTTCTTT.

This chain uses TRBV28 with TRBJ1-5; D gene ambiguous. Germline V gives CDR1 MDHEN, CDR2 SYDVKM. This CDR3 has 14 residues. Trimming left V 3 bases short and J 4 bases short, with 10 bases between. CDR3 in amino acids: CASSFRGWNQPQHF. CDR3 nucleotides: TGTGCCAGCAGTTTCCGGGGATGGAATCAGCCCCAGCATTTT. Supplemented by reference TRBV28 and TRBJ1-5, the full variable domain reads DVKVTQSSRYLVKRTGEKVFLECVQDMDHENMFWYRQDPGLGLRLIYFSYDVKMKEKGDIPEGYSVSREKKERFSLILESASTNQTSMYLCASSFRGWNQPQHFGDGTRLSIL.